The clone carrying this T cell receptor beta chain was seen a few times. Antigen: not known. These data originate in a study of CD8+ T cells in alopecia areata. Background on the study: Using the percentage of affected scalp area, treated patients' severity was scored. Whole-study findings and limits: It was observed that many expanded lesional clones persisted in scalp and blood during tofacitinib. The study found higher clonality in lesional than normal scalp, especially in alopecia totalis/universalis.

Extraction and reverse transcription of RNA yielded cDNA as the sequencing template. This table comes from immunoSEQ multiplex PCR, and its TCRdb copy is limited to in-frame clones, with some not included. The sample lists about 210,000 clones, over 60% occurring once. J lost 8 bases, V lost 7 bases, and 9 bases had no gene match. Germline V CDR1 and CDR2: LNHDA, SQIVND (reference sequence). The CDR3 consists of 13 residues. Treatment specified: oral pan-JAK inhibitor, 5-10 mg twice daily. Both peripheral blood and punch biopsies of lesional scalp skin were obtained from patients who had alopecia areata.

The chain recombines TRBV19 with TRBJ1-2; 8 positions agree with TRBD1. Sequences were derived from CD4+ T cells sorted from blood, sampled at week 4, from a patient treated with tofacitinib. This TCR was sampled from a human donor with alopecia areata. The CDR3 sequence: CASNFQGASGYTF. Written as DNA, the CDR3 is TGTGCCAGTAACTTCCAGGGGGCGAGCGGCTACACCTTC.